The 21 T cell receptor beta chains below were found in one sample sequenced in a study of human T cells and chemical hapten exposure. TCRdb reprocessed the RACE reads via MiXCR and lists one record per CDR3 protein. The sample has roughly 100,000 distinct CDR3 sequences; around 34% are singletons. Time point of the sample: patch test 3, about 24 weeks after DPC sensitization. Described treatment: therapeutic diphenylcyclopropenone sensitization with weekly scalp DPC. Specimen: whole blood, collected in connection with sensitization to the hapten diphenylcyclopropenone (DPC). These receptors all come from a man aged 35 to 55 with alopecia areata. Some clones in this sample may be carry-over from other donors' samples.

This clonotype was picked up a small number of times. CDR3 coding DNA: TGTGCCAGCAGCTTAATGGCGGGAGTTTACAATGAGCAGTTCTTC. It specifies CASSLMAGVYNEQFF. The genes are TRBV7-8 and TRBJ2-1; TRBD2 matches at 7 bases. Germline CDR1 and CDR2: SGHVS and FQNEAQ. The CDR3 covers 15 residues. The ends lost 2 bases at V and 4 bases at J; junction bases unmatched: 5.

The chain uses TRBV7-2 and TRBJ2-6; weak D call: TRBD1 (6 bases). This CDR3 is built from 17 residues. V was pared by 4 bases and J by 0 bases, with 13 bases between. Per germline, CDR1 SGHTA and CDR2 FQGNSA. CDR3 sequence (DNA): TGTGCCAGCAGCTCTGGACAGTCATACTCTGGGGCCAACGTCCTGACTTTC. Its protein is CASSSGQSYSGANVLTF.

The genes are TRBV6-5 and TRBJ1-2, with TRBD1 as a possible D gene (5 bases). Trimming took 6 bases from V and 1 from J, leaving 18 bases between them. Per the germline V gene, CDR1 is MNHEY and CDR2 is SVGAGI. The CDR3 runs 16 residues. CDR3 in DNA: TGTGCCAGCAGCTACAGGCAGGGCCGACTTAACTATGGCTACACCTTC. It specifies CASSYRQGRLNYGYTF.

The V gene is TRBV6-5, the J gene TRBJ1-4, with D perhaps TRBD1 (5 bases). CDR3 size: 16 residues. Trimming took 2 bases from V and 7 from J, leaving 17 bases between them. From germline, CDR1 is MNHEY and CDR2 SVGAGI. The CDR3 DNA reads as TGTGCCAGCAGTTACGGTTTTGGGACCACGAGTGAAAAACTGTTTTTT. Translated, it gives CASSYGFGTTSEKLFF.

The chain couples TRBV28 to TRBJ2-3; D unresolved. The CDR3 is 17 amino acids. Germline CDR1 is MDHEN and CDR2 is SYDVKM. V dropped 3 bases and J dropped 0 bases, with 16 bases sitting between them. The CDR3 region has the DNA TGTGCCAGCAGTTTCGACGTCCTCGGAGTTAGCACAGATACGCAGTATTTT. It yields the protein CASSFDVLGVSTDTQYF.

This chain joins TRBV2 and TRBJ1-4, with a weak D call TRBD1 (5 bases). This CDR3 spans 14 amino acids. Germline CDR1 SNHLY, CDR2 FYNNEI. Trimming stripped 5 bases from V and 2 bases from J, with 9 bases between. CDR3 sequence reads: CASSLGPTNEKLFF. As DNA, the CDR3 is TGTGCCAGCAGTTTGGGGCCGACTAATGAAAAACTGTTTTTT.

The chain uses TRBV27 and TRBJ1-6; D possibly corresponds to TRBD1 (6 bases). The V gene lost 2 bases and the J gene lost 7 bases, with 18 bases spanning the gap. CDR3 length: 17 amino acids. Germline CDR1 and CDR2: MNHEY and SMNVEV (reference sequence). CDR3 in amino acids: CASSLEQGRRRNSPLHF. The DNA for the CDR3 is TGTGCCAGCAGTTTAGAACAGGGACGACGGCGGAATTCACCCCTCCACTTT.

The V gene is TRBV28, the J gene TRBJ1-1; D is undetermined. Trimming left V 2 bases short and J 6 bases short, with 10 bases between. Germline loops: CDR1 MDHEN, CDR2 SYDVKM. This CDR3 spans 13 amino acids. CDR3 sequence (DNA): TGTGCCAGCAGTTTAAGTAGAGTCCCTGAAGCTTTCTTT. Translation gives CASSLSRVPEAFF.

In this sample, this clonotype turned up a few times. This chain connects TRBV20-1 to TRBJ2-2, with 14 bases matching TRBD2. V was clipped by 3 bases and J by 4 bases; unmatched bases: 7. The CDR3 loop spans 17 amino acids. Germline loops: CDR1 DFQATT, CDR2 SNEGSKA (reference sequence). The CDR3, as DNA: TGCAGTGCTAGTAGGACTAGCGGGAGGACGGGCACCGGGGAGCTGTTTTTT. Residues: CSASRTSGRTGTGELFF.

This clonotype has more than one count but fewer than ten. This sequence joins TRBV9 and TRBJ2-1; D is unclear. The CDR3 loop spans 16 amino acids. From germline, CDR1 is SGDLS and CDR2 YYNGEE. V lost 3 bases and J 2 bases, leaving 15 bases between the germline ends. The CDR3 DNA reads TGTGCCAGCAGCGCACCCACTATGTCGCCCTACAATGAGCAGTTCTTC. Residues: CASSAPTMSPYNEQFF.

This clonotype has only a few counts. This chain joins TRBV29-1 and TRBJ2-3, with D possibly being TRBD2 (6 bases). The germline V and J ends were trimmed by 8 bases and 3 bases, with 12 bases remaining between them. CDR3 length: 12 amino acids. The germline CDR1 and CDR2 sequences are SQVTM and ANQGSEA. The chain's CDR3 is CSCWEETDTQYF. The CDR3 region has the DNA TGCAGCTGTTGGGAGGAAACAGATACGCAGTATTTT.

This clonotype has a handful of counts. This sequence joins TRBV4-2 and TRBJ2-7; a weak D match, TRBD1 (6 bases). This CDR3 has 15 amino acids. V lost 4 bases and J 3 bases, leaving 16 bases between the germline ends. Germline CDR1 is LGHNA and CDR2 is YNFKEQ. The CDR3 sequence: CASSLTGIGSYEQYF. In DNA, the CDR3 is TGTGCCAGCAGCCTCACAGGGATAGGGAGCTACGAGCAGTACTTC.

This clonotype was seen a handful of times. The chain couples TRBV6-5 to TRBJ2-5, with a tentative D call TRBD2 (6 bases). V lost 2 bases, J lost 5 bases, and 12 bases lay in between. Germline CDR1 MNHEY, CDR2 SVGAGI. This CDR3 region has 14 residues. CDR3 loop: CASSYTGAGETQYF. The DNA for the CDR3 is TGTGCCAGCAGTTACACGGGAGCAGGGGAGACCCAGTACTTC.

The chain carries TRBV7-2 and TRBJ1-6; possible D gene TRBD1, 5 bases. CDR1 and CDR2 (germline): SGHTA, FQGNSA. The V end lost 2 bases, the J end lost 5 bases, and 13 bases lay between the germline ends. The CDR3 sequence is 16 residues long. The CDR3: CASSLLAGQDNSPLHF. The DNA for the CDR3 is TGTGCCAGCAGCTTACTGGCAGGGCAAGATAATTCACCCCTCCACTTT. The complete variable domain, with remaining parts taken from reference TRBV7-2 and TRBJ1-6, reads GAGVSQSPSNKVTEKGKDVELRCDPISGHTALYWYRQSLGQGLEFLIYFQGNSAPDKSGLPSDRFSAERTGGSVSTLTIQRTQQEDSAVYLCASSLLAGQDNSPLHFGNGTRLTVT.

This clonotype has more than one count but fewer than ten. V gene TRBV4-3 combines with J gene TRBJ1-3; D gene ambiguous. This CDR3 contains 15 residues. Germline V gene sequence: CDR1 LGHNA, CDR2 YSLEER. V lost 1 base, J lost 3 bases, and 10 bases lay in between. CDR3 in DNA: TGCGCCAGCAGCCAAGGTGAAGGTTTTGGAAACACCATATATTTT. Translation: CASSQGEGFGNTIYF.

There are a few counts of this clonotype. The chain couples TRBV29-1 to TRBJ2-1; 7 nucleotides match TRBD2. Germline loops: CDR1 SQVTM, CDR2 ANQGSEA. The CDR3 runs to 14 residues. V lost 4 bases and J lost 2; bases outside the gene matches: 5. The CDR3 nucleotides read TGCAGCGTTGTGGGGGGGAGCCCCTACAATGAGCAGTTCTTC. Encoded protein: CSVVGGSPYNEQFF.

The CDR3 reads CASSLAGVEHATNEKLFF. The CDR3 DNA reads TGTGCCAGCAGTTTGGCGGGAGTTGAGCATGCAACTAATGAAAAACTGTTTTTT. This chain connects TRBV12-3 or TRBV12-4 to TRBJ1-4, with D hard to call. V gave up 3 bases and J gave up 0 bases, with 17 bases separating them. The CDR3 covers 18 residues.

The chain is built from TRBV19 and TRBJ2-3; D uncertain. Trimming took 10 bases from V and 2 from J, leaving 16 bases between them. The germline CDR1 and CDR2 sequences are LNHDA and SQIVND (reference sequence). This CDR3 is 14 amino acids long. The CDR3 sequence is CATTSERYTDTQYF. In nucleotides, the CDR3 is TGTGCCACCACCTCAGAGCGCTACACAGATACGCAGTATTTT.

CDR3: CASSRAGEYADTQYF. CDR3 in DNA: TGCGCCAGCAGCCGGGCGGGAGAGTATGCAGATACGCAGTATTTT. The chain joins TRBV4-3 to TRBJ2-3, with 7 bases matching TRBD2. There are 15 residues in the CDR3. The V segment lost 4 bases and the J segment 4 bases; nucleotides outside the gene matches: 8. CDR1 LGHNA and CDR2 YSLEER come from the germline V gene.

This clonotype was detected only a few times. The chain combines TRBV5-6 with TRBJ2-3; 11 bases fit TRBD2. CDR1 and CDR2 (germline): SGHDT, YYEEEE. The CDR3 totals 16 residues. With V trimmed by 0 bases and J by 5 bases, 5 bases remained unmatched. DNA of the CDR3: TGTGCCAGCAGCTTGGAACTAGCGGGAGCGGAAGATACGCAGTATTTT. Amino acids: CASSLELAGAEDTQYF.

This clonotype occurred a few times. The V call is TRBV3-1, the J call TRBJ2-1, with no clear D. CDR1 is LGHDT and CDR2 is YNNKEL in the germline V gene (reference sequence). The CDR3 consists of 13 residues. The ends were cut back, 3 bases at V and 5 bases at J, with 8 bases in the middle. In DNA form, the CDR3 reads TGTGCCAGCAGCCACGGGTCCCACAATGAGCAGTTCTTC. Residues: CASSHGSHNEQFF.